Reported below is one TCR beta chain. What it recognizes is unknown. The authors ran a second PCR of roughly 7 to 11 cycles using a sample-barcoded 5' primer and a J-beta primer mix. Each cDNA was tagged by a template-switch adaptor containing 12 random nucleotides. TCRdb re-analysed the 5' RACE reads in MiXCR, keeping a single row per CDR3 protein. This repertoire shows under 1 million distinct CDR3 sequences, approximately 48% found once; its top ten account for around 21%. The data derive from a study of blood T cells in healthy people across ages. About the study: Capture by template switching was about one barcoded beta molecule per two T cells. Overall study results and limits: The long-lived group displayed more naive CD4+ cells, plus higher diversity, than the aged donors did. Donor CMV infection status was unknown, possibly confounding age-related changes in expanded clonotypes.

In germline, CDR1 is MNHNY, CDR2 SVGAGI (reference sequence). V lost 2 bases and J lost 3, with 11 bases in between. The CDR3 runs 14 residues. The clonotype comes from a man aged 60 to 69 in good health. The chain combines TRBV6-6 with TRBJ2-7; tentative D call: TRBD2 (6 bases). Material for sequencing was blood. The CDR3 loop is CASSYTGLNYEQYF. CDR3 nucleotide sequence: TGTGCCAGCAGTTACACGGGACTGAACTACGAGCAGTACTTC.